The 28 T cell receptor beta chains below were found in one sample sequenced in a study of shared clonotypes between healthy human individuals. Generated by immunoSEQ multiplex PCR, the TCRdb table keeps only in-frame clones and is missing some. The sample consists of roughly 2.2 million clones, under 95% of them appearing once. The specimen sequenced was naive CD4+ T cells from PBMCs. Subset: CD45RA+ positively selected. Receptors originate from a man between 18 and 29 years old in good health. Some clones in this sample may be carry-over from other donors' samples.

This clone was counted between two and nine times. The rearrangement joins TRBV18 to TRBJ2-1; no firm D call. Germline V lookup: CDR1 KGHSH, CDR2 LQKENI. The V end was cut by 0 bases, the J end by 6 bases, with 6 bases between. The CDR3 loop spans 13 amino acids. CDR3 sequence (DNA): TGTGCCAGCTCACCACCCGAGATCAATGAGCAGTTCTTC. This translates into CASSPPEINEQFF.

The chain couples TRBV27 to TRBJ1-1, with TRBD1 as a possible D gene (5 bases). The germline V and J ends were trimmed by 8 bases and 2 bases, with 21 bases remaining between them. This CDR3 is built from 16 residues. CDR1 is MNHEY and CDR2 is SMNVEV in the germline V gene (reference sequence). Here the CDR3 DNA reads TGTGCCAGCCAGGAGGAGGGGAAACCTGCAAACACTGAAGCTTTCTTT. Its protein product is CASQEEGKPANTEAFF.

Comment on this clone: Other DNA sequences within the sample encode an identical CDR3. The chain couples TRBV9 to TRBJ2-1; D is unclear. This CDR3 is built from 13 residues. Per the germline V gene, CDR1 is SGDLS and CDR2 is YYNGEE. Trimming left V 0 bases short and J 5 bases short, with 6 bases between. CDR3 in amino acids: CASSVGGHNEQFF. The DNA for the CDR3 is TGTGCCAGCAGCGTAGGTGGCCACAATGAGCAGTTCTTC.

J is TRBJ2-4 and V is TRBV6-5; 9 bases line up with TRBD2. The CDR3 spans 15 residues. Germline V lookup: CDR1 MNHEY, CDR2 SVGAGI. The V segment lost 5 bases and the J segment 0 bases; nucleotides outside the gene matches: 2. The CDR3 spells CASSRSGGAKNIQYF. In DNA form, the CDR3 reads TGTGCCAGCAGTCGTAGCGGGGGAGCCAAAAACATTCAGTACTTC.

V gene TRBV20-1 combines with J gene TRBJ2-7; no definite D call. The CDR3 covers 11 residues. Germline CDR1 DFQATT, CDR2 SNEGSKA (reference sequence). V lost 5 bases and J lost 4, with 9 bases in between. The CDR3 DNA follows: TGCAGTGCTCGATACACATACGAGCAGTACTTC. Its protein product is CSARYTYEQYF.

The chain employs TRBV5-1 and TRBJ2-7; D may be TRBD1 or TRBD2 (6 bases each). The V end was cut by 0 bases, the J end by 7 bases, with 17 bases between. The CDR3 extends over 15 amino acids. Germline CDR1 is SGHRS and CDR2 is YFSETQ. This CDR3 reads CASSLDRGLTGEQYF. The CDR3 DNA is TGCGCCAGCAGCTTGGATCGGGGGCTCACGGGGGAGCAGTACTTC.

The V and J genes are TRBV9 and TRBJ1-2; tentative D call: TRBD1 (6 bases). The CDR3 has 14 amino acids. Trimming removed 0 bases at V and 7 bases at J, with 13 bases between. Per the germline V gene, CDR1 is SGDLS and CDR2 is YYNGEE. The CDR3 region has the DNA TGTGCCAGCAGCGTAGACAGGGAGTTTTTTGGCTACACCTTC. Amino acid sequence: CASSVDREFFGYTF. Together with reference TRBV9 and TRBJ1-2, the CDR3 gives the full variable domain: DSGVTQTPKHLITATGQRVTLRCSPRSGDLSVYWYQQSLDQGLQFLIQYYNGEERAKGNILERFSAQQFPDLHSELNLSSLELGDSALYFCASSVDREFFGYTFGSGTRLTVV.

This clone has just one count. The gene calls are TRBV5-1 and TRBJ2-7; 7 bases fit TRBD2. Germline trimming cut 1 base from V and 1 base from J; bases unmatched to any gene: 2. Looked up from germline, CDR1 is SGHRS and CDR2 is YFSETQ. The CDR3 length is 14 residues. CDR3 DNA: TGCGCCAGCAGCTTGCGGGGGGTGTCCTACGAGCAGTACTTC. Residues: CASSLRGVSYEQYF.

The V gene is TRBV5-8, the J gene TRBJ1-1; 7 positions match TRBD1. The CDR3 runs to 15 residues. Germline loops: CDR1 SGHTS, CDR2 YDEGEE. The J segment lost 0 bases and the V segment lost 3 bases, leaving 5 bases of the junction unmatched. The CDR3, as DNA: TGTGCCAGCAGCTCCCAGGGGGGCATGAACACTGAAGCTTTCTTT. This encodes CASSSQGGMNTEAFF.

The gene calls are TRBV9 and TRBJ1-1; possible D gene TRBD1, 5 bases. This CDR3 region has 17 residues. Trimming left V 0 bases short and J 1 base short, with 16 bases between. CDR1 and CDR2 (germline): SGDLS, YYNGEE. The CDR3 nucleotides are TGTGCCAGCAGCGTAGTAGACCCCAGGGATGGGAACACTGAAGCTTTCTTT. Translating it yields CASSVVDPRDGNTEAFF.

This chain uses TRBV4-1 with TRBJ2-7, with D possibly TRBD2 on 6 matching bases. The CDR3 is made up of 17 amino acids. CDR1 is MGHRA and CDR2 is YSYEKL in the germline V gene. V lost 0 bases and J 0 bases, leaving 15 bases between the germline ends. The CDR3 DNA is TGCGCCAGCAGCCAAGATCTACGGGCGGGGAGCTCCTACGAGCAGTACTTC. Translated: CASSQDLRAGSSYEQYF.

V gene TRBV2 combines with J gene TRBJ2-3; 9 positions agree with TRBD1. Germline CDR1 is SNHLY and CDR2 is FYNNEI. This CDR3 is built from 14 residues. V gave up 6 bases and J gave up 2 bases; unmatched junction bases: 3. CDR3: CASSQQGATDTQYF. CDR3 bases: TGTGCCAGCAGCCAACAGGGGGCCACAGATACGCAGTATTTT.

The rearrangement uses TRBV29-1 and TRBJ2-5, with D possibly being TRBD1 (5 bases). The CDR3 is made up of 14 amino acids. CDR1 is SQVTM, CDR2 ANQGSEA, per germline. Trimming took 0 bases from V and 4 from J, leaving 12 bases between them. The CDR3 DNA follows: TGCAGCGTTGAAGATCGCCAGGGAAGAGAGACCCAGTACTTC. It is translated as CSVEDRQGRETQYF.

The V gene is TRBV19, the J gene TRBJ1-4; D not certain. Germline CDR1 LNHDA, CDR2 SQIVND (reference sequence). With 6 bases removed from V and 10 bases from J, the gap between germline ends came to 9 bases. The CDR3 is made up of 11 amino acids. CDR3 sequence: CASSTEGKLFF. DNA of the CDR3: TGTGCCAGTAGCACAGAGGGAAAACTGTTTTTT. Drawing the rest from reference TRBV19 and TRBJ1-4, the complete variable domain is DGGITQSPKYLFRKEGQNVTLSCEQNLNHDAMYWYRQDPGQGLRLIYYSQIVNDFQKGDIAEGYSVSREKKESFPLTVTSAQKNPTAFYLCASSTEGKLFFGSGTQLSVL.

The chain couples TRBV4-1 to TRBJ2-5, with D perhaps matching TRBD1 or TRBD2 (5 bases each). Trimming left V 0 bases short and J 3 bases short, with 8 bases between. This CDR3 comprises 14 residues. The germline V gene has CDR1 MGHRA and CDR2 YSYEKL. This CDR3 is CASSQDGGKETQYF. In DNA, the CDR3 is TGCGCCAGCAGCCAAGATGGGGGAAAAGAGACCCAGTACTTC.

The sample holds one count of this clone. This chain connects TRBV14 to TRBJ2-3; D might be TRBD1 (5 bases). The V and J ends lost 4 bases and 4 bases respectively, with 15 bases between them. The CDR3 is 15 amino acids. Germline V gene data show CDR1 as SGHDN and CDR2 as FVKESK. CDR3 coding DNA: TGTGCCAGCAGCCGGAGAGGTGGGGCTGCAGATACGCAGTATTTT. Its translation: CASSRRGGAADTQYF.

The CDR3 coding sequence is TGTGCCAGCAGCTCTGCCCAGGGTGGCGGAGCTTTCTTT. This gives the protein CASSSAQGGGAFF. V gene TRBV7-6 combines with J gene TRBJ1-1; D possibly corresponds to TRBD1 (5 bases). This CDR3 contains 13 residues. Per the germline V gene, CDR1 is SGHVS and CDR2 is FNYEAQ. The ends were cut back, 4 bases at V and 10 bases at J, with 16 bases in the middle.

This clone appeared a single time. The V and J genes are TRBV6-1 and TRBJ2-5, with D possibly matching TRBD2 (6 bases). Deletions cut 10 bases from V and 7 bases from J, with 22 bases between. Per the germline V gene, CDR1 is MNHNS and CDR2 is SASEGT. The CDR3 has 14 amino acids. In DNA form, the CDR3 reads TGTGCCACCACAGTTCGGGGGACTTCGGGGACCCAGTACTTC. The encoded protein is CATTVRGTSGTQYF.

The chain couples TRBV5-5 to TRBJ1-2, with unresolved D. V lost 4 bases and J 4 bases, leaving 11 bases between the germline ends. The CDR3 contains 13 residues. Germline V gives CDR1 SGHKS, CDR2 YYEKEE (reference sequence). The CDR3 here is CASSAYPSYGYTF. In DNA form, the CDR3 reads TGTGCCAGCAGCGCCTATCCTTCCTATGGCTACACCTTC.

This clone occurred once. CDR3 nucleotide sequence: TGCAGCGTGACGACAGGTTCGAACACTGAAGCTTTCTTT. The encoded protein is CSVTTGSNTEAFF. The rearrangement uses TRBV29-1 and TRBJ1-1, with D tentatively TRBD1 (6 bases). The CDR3 consists of 13 residues. The V gene lost 6 bases and the J gene lost 1 base, with 12 bases spanning the gap. Germline assignment: CDR1 SQVTM and CDR2 ANQGSEA.

The chain employs TRBV28 and TRBJ1-5; 7 bases align to TRBD1. Germline-derived CDR1 and CDR2 are MDHEN and SYDVKM. This CDR3 is built from 15 residues. V was pared by 5 bases and J by 5 bases, with 9 bases of the junction left unmatched. The CDR3 protein is CASSPEGQSHQPQHF. In DNA form, the CDR3 reads TGTGCCAGCAGTCCGGAGGGACAGAGCCATCAGCCCCAGCATTTT.

Points on this clone: The same CDR3 is also encoded by other DNA sequences in this sample. The chain links TRBV9 to TRBJ2-7; 14 nucleotides agree with TRBD2. Germline V lookup: CDR1 SGDLS, CDR2 YYNGEE. V lost 3 bases to trimming and J lost 3 bases; unmatched junction nucleotides: 5. The length of the CDR3 is 16 residues. The CDR3 nucleotides are TGTGCCAGCAGCGCCACCGGGACTAGCGGGAGCTACGAGCAGTACTTC. Its protein is CASSATGTSGSYEQYF. The whole variable domain, filled in from reference TRBV9 and TRBJ2-7, reads DSGVTQTPKHLITATGQRVTLRCSPRSGDLSVYWYQQSLDQGLQFLIQYYNGEERAKGNILERFSAQQFPDLHSELNLSSLELGDSALYFCASSATGTSGSYEQYFGPGTRLTVT.

In the case of this clone: Additional DNA sequences in this sample encode the identical CDR3. The rearrangement uses TRBV2 and TRBJ2-3; D is possibly TRBD2 (6 bases). CDR1 is SNHLY and CDR2 is FYNNEI in the germline V gene. Trimming took off 4 bases at V and 5 bases at J, with 7 bases between the two ends. The CDR3 is 12 amino acids. The CDR3 sequence: CASSVEGDTQYF. The DNA of the CDR3 is TGTGCCAGCAGTGTGGAGGGAGATACGCAGTATTTT. The full variable domain, its missing parts supplied by reference TRBV2 and TRBJ2-3, is EPEVTQTPSHQVTQMGQEVILRCVPISNHLYFYWYRQILGQKVEFLVSFYNNEISEKSEIFDDQFSVERPDGSNFTLKIRSTKLEDSAMYFCASSVEGDTQYFGPGTRLTVL.

Here the CDR3 reads CASGFGVDQPQHF. In nucleotides, the CDR3 is TGTGCCAGCGGGTTCGGGGTTGATCAGCCCCAGCATTTT. This chain connects TRBV7-2 to TRBJ1-5; D uncertain. Per germline, CDR1 SGHTA and CDR2 FQGNSA. V lost 8 bases, J lost 5 bases, and 13 bases lay in between. The CDR3 length is 13 residues.

CDR3 sequence reads: CASSSRFRDGQETQYF. The CDR3 nucleotides read TGTGCCAGCAGCTCCCGTTTCAGGGACGGCCAAGAGACCCAGTACTTC. The rearrangement joins TRBV5-4 to TRBJ2-5; the D gene could be TRBD1 or TRBD2 (5 bases each). Germline-derived CDR1 and CDR2 are SGHNT and YYREEE (reference sequence). With 3 bases removed from V and 1 base from J, the gap between germline ends came to 16 bases. This CDR3 has 16 residues.

The chain carries TRBV7-3 and TRBJ2-1; TRBD2 matches at 7 bases. V trimming: 5 bases; J trimming: 6 bases; junction bases outside the gene matches: 13. Germline assignment: CDR1 SGHTA and CDR2 FQGTGA. This CDR3 comprises 16 residues. DNA of the CDR3: TGTGCCAGCAGCCCCTGGGCTAGCGGTAAGATCAATGAGCAGTTCTTC. It is translated as CASSPWASGKINEQFF.

The V gene is TRBV27, the J gene TRBJ2-4, with TRBD1 matching 8 bases. V shed 2 bases and J 6 bases; nucleotides not matched to a gene: 3. Germline V CDR1 and CDR2: MNHEY, SMNVEV (reference sequence). This CDR3 spans 14 amino acids. CDR3 nucleotide sequence: TGTGCCAGCAGTTTACCGACAGGGGTAAACATTCAGTACTTC. The encoded protein is CASSLPTGVNIQYF.

The chain is built from TRBV7-6 and TRBJ2-1, with D possibly TRBD1 on 6 matching bases. V lost 5 bases to trimming and J lost 5 bases, with 22 bases between them. This CDR3 is built from 17 residues. The germline gives CDR1 SGHVS, CDR2 FNYEAQ. For the CDR3, the DNA is TGTGCCAGCAGCACTCCAACGGGACACCGATCGAACAATGAGCAGTTCTTC. This gives the protein CASSTPTGHRSNNEQFF.